These 3 T cell receptor beta chains came from one sample sequenced in a study of beta chain features in type 1 diabetes. Whole-study results and caveats: When Type 1 diabetes patients were examined, their TCRB CDR3s proved moderately but significantly shorter in all four CD4+ subsets.

As every portion of the isolated RNA was reverse transcribed, the sequencing read expressed TCRB transcripts. Assay used: immunoSEQ multiplex PCR; TCRdb lists only in-frame clones, some missing. The sample comprises 200,000 to 300,000 clones, roughly 21% of which are singletons, and roughly 0.028% rests with the top ten. The antigens these receptors bind are not known. Sequenced sample: naive CD4+ T cells from blood. These TCRs come from a woman in her thirties or forties with type 1 diabetes.

V usage is TRBV9 and J usage is TRBJ2-1, with 7 positions matching TRBD1. The germline CDR1 and CDR2 sequences are SGDLS and YYNGEE. The CDR3 length is 15 residues. V lost 1 base, J lost 8 bases, and 9 bases stayed unmatched. The CDR3 is CASSVSGQVVDEQFF. The CDR3 nucleotides read TGTGCCAGCAGCGTATCTGGACAGGTCGTCGATGAGCAGTTCTTC.

The chain recombines TRBV28 with TRBJ1-1; D is perhaps TRBD1 (6 bases). The CDR3 runs to 14 residues. Trimming removed 5 bases from V and 4 bases from J, with 14 bases in between. Germline values: CDR1 MDHEN, CDR2 SYDVKM. The CDR3 DNA sequence: TGTGCCAGCAGTCCGCACAGGGACCTCACTGAAGCTTTCTTT. Protein: CASSPHRDLTEAFF.

The chain combines TRBV27 with TRBJ2-7; TRBD1 matches 7 bases. The J segment lost 1 base and the V segment lost 5 bases, leaving 5 bases of the junction unmatched. Germline lookup yields CDR1 MNHEY and CDR2 SMNVEV (reference sequence). The CDR3 has 14 residues. The CDR3 DNA follows: TGTGCCAGCAGTCCCAGACAGGGATCCTACGAGCAGTACTTC. It encodes CASSPRQGSYEQYF.